Described below is a single T cell receptor beta chain sequence and its context. The CDR3 is 13 amino acids. V lost 5 bases, J lost 10 bases, and 15 bases lay in between. Original handling: Using reference gene primer amplification, nucleated cell counts were estimated. Generated by immunoSEQ multiplex PCR, the TCRdb table keeps only in-frame clones and is missing some. V and J calls and clone size are those listed in that table; D and trimming were worked out from the DNA. The sample consists of about 41,000 clones, approximately 83% of them appearing once. This entry is derived from a study of blood T cell repertoires in COVID-19. As for the study in general: Sites across the United States, Italy and Spain contributed samples from acute and convalescent COVID-19. Sample material is recorded as cDNA or gDNA derived from T cells, B-cell-depleted T cells, or PBMCs.

The gene calls are TRBV12-3 or TRBV12-4 and TRBJ2-1; unclear D gene. This TCR derives from a woman between 55 and 75 years old with acute or convalescent COVID-19. The sample comprised peripheral blood. The CDR3 sequence is CASSPVYALEQFF. The CDR3 bases are TGTGCCAGCAGTCCCGTATACGCTCTAGAGCAGTTCTTC.